Shown below are 27 T cell receptor beta chains from a single sample sequenced in a study of T cell responses to AZD1222 COVID-19 vaccine. Method: immunoSEQ multiplex PCR; TCRdb's copy keeps in-frame clones and lacks some. The sample gives approximately 180,000 clones, roughly nine tenths of which show up once; approximately 1.8% is in the top ten. The input for sequencing was peripheral blood, taken on day 0 of AZD1222 vaccination. The receptors were sampled from an adult in good health.

The chain combines TRBV18 with TRBJ2-1, with D maybe TRBD2 (6 bases). CDR3 length equals 18 residues. V shed 2 bases and J shed 3 bases, with 20 bases lying between them. Germline-derived CDR1 and CDR2 are KGHSH and LQKENI. CDR3 coding DNA: TGTGCCAGCTCACCAAGTAGTGCCCGGGACTCTGTCTACAATGAGCAGTTCTTC. Protein: CASSPSSARDSVYNEQFF.

The V and J genes are TRBV7-9 and TRBJ1-2; D is unresolved. In germline, CDR1 is SEHNR, CDR2 FQNEAQ (reference sequence). CDR3 length equals 15 residues. Trimming pared 2 bases from V and 7 bases from J, leaving 17 bases between. The DNA of the CDR3 is TGTGCCAGCAGCTTACCGAGCGGGGTTTATGGTGGCTACACCTTC. Translation gives CASSLPSGVYGGYTF.

The chain is built from TRBV3-1 (or the pseudogene TRBV3-2) and TRBJ2-1; 12 nucleotides agree with TRBD2. CDR3 length: 21 residues. V gave up 0 bases and J gave up 3 bases; unmatched junction bases: 15. Germline V gene data show CDR1 as LGHDT and CDR2 as YNNKEL (reference sequence). The CDR3 sequence is CASSQETPGLAGGRYYNEQFF. The CDR3 DNA reads as TGTGCCAGCAGCCAAGAAACCCCGGGACTAGCGGGCGGTAGGTACTACAATGAGCAGTTCTTC.

This clone was seen just once. The chain has TRBV7-9 and TRBJ2-7, with 9 bases that match TRBD1. This CDR3 has 14 amino acids. Germline trimming cut 4 bases from V and 9 bases from J; bases unmatched to any gene: 10. Germline V gene lookup returns CDR1 SEHNR and CDR2 FQNEAQ (reference sequence). Written as DNA, the CDR3 is TGTGCCAGCAGCTCCGGGACAGGGATTGTCGGGCAGTACTTC. This codes for CASSSGTGIVGQYF.

This chain connects TRBV3-1 (or the pseudogene TRBV3-2) to TRBJ1-1; D unresolved. In germline, CDR1 is LGHDT, CDR2 YNNKEL (reference sequence). The CDR3 has 14 residues. Trimming stripped 1 base from V and 4 bases from J, with 10 bases between. In DNA, the CDR3 is TGTGCCAGCAGCCAAGGCAGCCCTAGCACTGAAGCTTTCTTT. This translates into CASSQGSPSTEAFF.

The chain links TRBV5-4 to TRBJ1-1; a weak D match, TRBD1 (5 bases). Trimming shortened V by 1 base and J by 5 bases, and 9 bases separated the two germline ends. The CDR3 is made up of 13 amino acids. Germline V gene lookup returns CDR1 SGHNT and CDR2 YYREEE (reference sequence). CDR3 residues: CASSLPGRTEAFF. The CDR3 coding sequence is TGTGCCAGCAGCTTGCCAGGGCGAACTGAAGCTTTCTTT.

This clone was detected a few times. The CDR3 sequence is CASSRGALAKYEQYF. The CDR3 coding sequence is TGCGCCAGCAGCCGAGGGGCCTTAGCAAAATACGAGCAGTACTTC. The V and J genes are TRBV5-1 and TRBJ2-7; D may be TRBD1 or TRBD2 (5 bases each). The CDR3 extends over 15 amino acids. CDR1 is SGHRS and CDR2 is YFSETQ in the germline V gene. The V and J ends lost 4 bases and 4 bases respectively, with 18 bases between them.

In nucleotides, the CDR3 is TGTGCCAGCAGTTTATCCCTCGGCAATGAGCAGTTCTTC. Its translation: CASSLSLGNEQFF. The chain carries TRBV27 and TRBJ2-1; D is undetermined. The germline CDR1 and CDR2 sequences are MNHEY and SMNVEV (reference sequence). CDR3 length: 13 residues. Trimming cost V 0 bases and J 6 bases, with 6 bases left between them.

The chain uses TRBV24-1 and TRBJ2-1; TRBD2 aligns across 9 bases. The CDR3 spans 16 residues. CDR1 and CDR2 from the germline V gene are KGHDR and SFDVKD. V lost 3 bases and J lost 7; bases outside the gene matches: 9. CDR3 bases: TGTGCCACCAGTGATGGTATAGCGGGAGTTCTAAATGAGCAGTTCTTC. Its protein product is CATSDGIAGVLNEQFF.

This clone has only a few counts. This chain uses TRBV2 with TRBJ2-7; 14 bases align to TRBD2. V shed 7 bases and J 2 bases; nucleotides not matched to a gene: 7. The CDR3 extends over 16 amino acids. Germline-derived CDR1 and CDR2 are SNHLY and FYNNEI. In nucleotides, the CDR3 is TGTGCCAGCATGGGGACTAGCGGGAGTAGAACCTACGAGCAGTACTTC. This encodes CASMGTSGSRTYEQYF.

J is TRBJ2-3 and V is TRBV18; TRBD2 agrees at 10 bases. CDR3 length: 15 residues. V dropped 5 bases and J dropped 4; count of bases not matched to a gene: 6. Germline values: CDR1 KGHSH, CDR2 LQKENI. The CDR3, as DNA: TGTGCCAGCTCAGAGGCTAGCGGGAGCGCAGATACGCAGTATTTT. Its protein product is CASSEASGSADTQYF.

This rearrangement joins TRBV6-5 to TRBJ1-1, with D unresolved. The CDR3 contains 14 residues. Trimming pared 6 bases from V and 4 bases from J, leaving 15 bases between. Germline lookup yields CDR1 MNHEY and CDR2 SVGAGI. The CDR3 sequence: CASRPGRILTEAFF. For the CDR3, the DNA is TGTGCCAGCAGACCCGGACGGATCCTCACTGAAGCTTTCTTT.

The V call is TRBV5-6, the J call TRBJ1-2; 8 positions match TRBD1. The length of the CDR3 is 14 residues. In germline, CDR1 is SGHDT, CDR2 YYEEEE. The V gene end was trimmed by 6 bases and the J gene end by 8 bases; junction bases not matched to a gene: 12. The CDR3 region is CASTPGGRGQGYTF. DNA of the CDR3: TGTGCCAGCACCCCGGGTGGCAGGGGGCAAGGCTACACCTTC.

The chain is built from TRBV27 and TRBJ1-5, with unresolved D. Looked up from germline, CDR1 is MNHEY and CDR2 is SMNVEV (reference sequence). V lost 5 bases and J 2 bases, leaving 7 bases between the germline ends. The CDR3 length is 13 residues. This CDR3 reads CASSRYGNQPQHF. For the CDR3, the DNA is TGTGCCAGCAGTCGGTATGGCAATCAGCCCCAGCATTTT.

The chain carries TRBV6-5 and TRBJ1-2; D is uncertain. V was shortened by 2 bases and J by 2 bases, with 9 bases between the two germline ends. Germline CDR1 and CDR2: MNHEY and SVGAGI. The CDR3 runs 14 residues. CDR3 coding DNA: TGTGCCAGCAGTTACGGAACAGCGAACTATGGCTACACCTTC. Protein: CASSYGTANYGYTF.

The CDR3 DNA is TGTGCCAGCAGTGGCCGGACAGATACGCAGTATTTT. Protein product: CASSGRTDTQYF. V gene TRBV2 combines with J gene TRBJ2-3; D not resolved. The CDR3 spans 12 residues. V dropped 4 bases and J dropped 3 bases, with 5 bases sitting between them. Germline CDR1 and CDR2: SNHLY and FYNNEI.

The gene calls are TRBV10-3 and TRBJ1-2; no clear D gene. In germline, CDR1 is ENHRY, CDR2 SYGVKD. The CDR3 covers 14 residues. With 3 bases removed from V and 0 bases from J, the gap between germline ends came to 8 bases. The CDR3: CAISESSTNYGYTF. As DNA, the CDR3 is TGTGCCATCAGTGAAAGCAGTACTAACTATGGCTACACCTTC.

The chain combines TRBV11-2 with TRBJ1-2; a weak D match, TRBD1 (6 bases). The CDR3 runs to 18 residues. CDR1 is SGHAT and CDR2 is FQNNGV in the germline V gene. V shed 0 bases and J shed 3 bases, with 20 bases lying between them. The CDR3 here is CASSLESGGTGLDYGYTF. The CDR3 DNA sequence: TGTGCCAGCAGCTTAGAGTCGGGGGGCACAGGGTTGGACTATGGCTACACCTTC.

The gene calls are TRBV27 and TRBJ2-7; 7 bases agree with TRBD2. The CDR3 has 18 amino acids. Germline-derived CDR1 and CDR2 are MNHEY and SMNVEV (reference sequence). The V and J ends lost 6 bases and 5 bases, in that order; junction bases with no gene match: 22. CDR3 loop: CASSSSGSFGLGAHEQYF. The CDR3 DNA reads TGTGCCAGCAGCTCTTCAGGGTCGTTCGGACTAGGGGCCCACGAGCAGTACTTC.

This sequence joins TRBV2 and TRBJ2-2, with 7 positions matching TRBD1. Germline lookup yields CDR1 SNHLY and CDR2 FYNNEI. This CDR3 region has 14 residues. The ends lost 5 bases at V and 6 bases at J; junction bases unmatched: 6. CDR3: CASSPKTGSGELFF. As DNA, the CDR3 is TGTGCCAGCAGTCCCAAGACAGGGTCCGGGGAGCTGTTTTTT.

The genes are TRBV5-1 and TRBJ2-2, with TRBD1 as a possible D gene (6 bases). V lost 5 bases and J 0 bases, leaving 11 bases between the germline ends. Germline CDR1 SGHRS, CDR2 YFSETQ. The CDR3 length is 15 residues. CDR3: CASSWGQANTGELFF. The CDR3 bases are TGCGCCAGCAGTTGGGGACAAGCGAACACCGGGGAGCTGTTTTTT.

The chain combines TRBV7-8 with TRBJ2-1; D is perhaps TRBD1 or TRBD2 (5 bases each). The V end lost 4 bases, the J end lost 6 bases, and 13 bases lay between the germline ends. CDR3 length: 14 residues. Germline CDR1 and CDR2: SGHVS and FQNEAQ. CDR3 residues: CASSSGWRSNEQFF. The CDR3 DNA is TGTGCCAGCAGCTCAGGGTGGAGGTCCAATGAGCAGTTCTTC.

The chain carries TRBV2 and TRBJ1-2; 9 positions match TRBD1. The CDR3 contains 12 residues. V shed 4 bases and J 6 bases; nucleotides not matched to a gene: 0. Germline lookup yields CDR1 SNHLY and CDR2 FYNNEI. The CDR3 is CASSGTGDGYTF. DNA for the CDR3: TGTGCCAGCAGTGGGACAGGGGATGGCTACACCTTC. The complete variable domain, with remaining parts taken from reference TRBV2 and TRBJ1-2, reads EPEVTQTPSHQVTQMGQEVILRCVPISNHLYFYWYRQILGQKVEFLVSFYNNEISEKSEIFDDQFSVERPDGSNFTLKIRSTKLEDSAMYFCASSGTGDGYTFGSGTRLTVV.

This clone came up once. The gene calls are TRBV7-9 and TRBJ1-2, with TRBD1 as a possible D gene (5 bases). This CDR3 is built from 14 residues. V dropped 3 bases and J dropped 2 bases, with 10 bases sitting between them. Germline CDR1 is SEHNR and CDR2 is FQNEAQ (reference sequence). CDR3 coding DNA: TGTGCCAGCAGCTTGATCCAGGGAAACTATGGCTACACCTTC. Translation gives CASSLIQGNYGYTF.

The rearrangement joins TRBV7-5 to TRBJ1-5. TRBV7-5 has pseudogene status. The CDR3 is 12 residues long. The CDR3: CARSLGRQPQHF. The CDR3 region has the DNA TGTGCCAGAAGCTTAGGGCGGCAGCCCCAGCATTTT.

The genes are TRBV30 and TRBJ1-1, with D possibly matching TRBD1 (6 bases). The germline CDR1 and CDR2 sequences are GTSNPN and SVGIG (reference sequence). The V and J ends lost 0 bases and 3 bases respectively, with 14 bases between them. This CDR3 region has 15 residues. The CDR3 loop is CAWSVLAGAYTEAFF. The CDR3 DNA follows: TGTGCCTGGAGTGTACTGGCGGGGGCGTACACTGAAGCTTTCTTT.

The chain has TRBV19 and TRBJ2-1, with 9 positions matching TRBD2. This CDR3 has 17 amino acids. After removal of 5 bases from V and 4 bases from J, the junction contained 12 bases not matched to a gene. Looked up from germline, CDR1 is LNHDA and CDR2 is SQIVND (reference sequence). The CDR3 coding sequence is TGTGCCAGTAGTCCCTTGTTACGACTAGCGGCATACAATGAGCAGTTCTTC. Residues: CASSPLLRLAAYNEQFF.